These T cell receptor beta chains were read from a single sample in a study of monozygotic twins with inflammatory bowel disease. Following a re-call of the 5' RACE reads, TCRdb has one entry per CDR3 protein and lacks DNA. With 300,000 to 400,000 distinct CDR3 sequences in the sample, the ten largest clones hold 2.5% to 3%. Sequenced: blood. Source of these receptors: a human donor with ulcerative colitis or Crohn's disease, or a healthy co-twin of an affected twin (not recorded which). Each CDR3 is given with its conserved first and last residue. Fields, in order: V gene, J gene, CDR3 protein.

>TRBV20-1|TRBJ1-5
CSASRRNQPQHF
>TRBV27|TRBJ1-1
CASSSPAGANTEAFF
>TRBV4-3|TRBJ2-7
CASSQRTGWYEQYF
>TRBV7-8|TRBJ1-4
CASSQGLSGKLFF
>TRBV12-3/TRBV12-4|TRBJ2-5
CASSTMTGEETQYF
>TRBV7-3|TRBJ2-3
CASSAEFSTDTQYF
>TRBV12-3/TRBV12-4|TRBJ1-5
CASSSARRRGDQPQHF
>TRBV2|TRBJ1-1
CASKYGQGYTEAFF
>TRBV11-2|TRBJ1-1
CASSSTGQGEAFF
>TRBV27|TRBJ2-2
CASSLNRDRAAGELFF
>TRBV12-3/TRBV12-4|TRBJ2-3
CASSPQGPFTDTQYF
>TRBV20-1|TRBJ1-1
CSARGRRDRALNTEAFF
>TRBV9|TRBJ2-1
CASSVEAGTAANEQFF
>TRBV7-6|TRBJ2-5
CASSLTSRTQETQYF
>TRBV12-3/TRBV12-4|TRBJ1-5
CASSSGQPYSNQPQHF
>TRBV13|TRBJ1-3
CASSLVGSSGNTIYF
>TRBV6-5|TRBJ2-2
CASSYSPGNTGELFF
>TRBV20-1|TRBJ2-4
CSAERGTPSIQYF
>TRBV5-4|TRBJ2-2
CASSQPTGSRSGELFF